The 5 T cell receptor beta chains reported below all come from one sample, sequenced in a study of response to subunit inactivated influenza vaccine. A single record per CDR3 protein comes from TCRdb applying MiXCR to the RT-PCR reads. Of roughly 500,000 distinct CDR3 sequences listed, approximately 16% are singletons. The sequenced sample was CD4+ T cells sorted from PBMCs, obtained roughly 24 months after vaccination. The receptors were gathered from a man between 50 and 69 years old who received an inactivated influenza vaccine.

This clonotype was seen repeatedly, ten times or more. The chain combines TRBV29-1 with TRBJ2-4; D call uncertain. The CDR3 length is 13 residues. Germline V gives CDR1 SQVTM, CDR2 ANQGSEA. V was clipped by 5 bases and J by 0 bases, with 8 bases between them. This CDR3 reads CSVRSTAKNIQYF. DNA for the CDR3: TGCAGCGTTAGGAGTACAGCCAAAAACATTCAGTACTTC.

This clonotype was counted only a few times. This chain connects TRBV5-1 to TRBJ1-1; D is undetermined. The germline CDR1 and CDR2 sequences are SGHRS and YFSETQ. V lost 3 bases to trimming and J lost 11 bases, with 14 bases between them. The CDR3 has 12 amino acids. The CDR3 nucleotides are TGCGCCAGCAGCTACGATCCCGGTGAGGCTTTCTTT. The encoded protein is CASSYDPGEAFF.

V is TRBV19 and J is TRBJ1-2, with 8 positions matching TRBD1. Germline V CDR1 and CDR2: LNHDA, SQIVND (reference sequence). The V gene end was trimmed by 4 bases and the J gene end by 4 bases; junction bases not matched to a gene: 2. This CDR3 comprises 13 residues. As DNA, the CDR3 is TGTGCCAGTAGTAAGGACAGGGCCTATGGCTACACCTTC. It is translated as CASSKDRAYGYTF.

This clonotype appeared a few times. The rearrangement uses TRBV20-1 and TRBJ2-7, with 7 bases identical to TRBD2. Trimming removed 6 bases from V and 3 bases from J; junction bases left unmatched: 11. The CDR3 runs 14 residues. CDR1 and CDR2 from the germline V gene are DFQATT and SNEGSKA (reference sequence). Here the CDR3 reads CSATPSGLHYEQYF. CDR3 nucleotides: TGCAGTGCCACCCCATCGGGACTACACTACGAGCAGTACTTC.

V gene TRBV18 combines with J gene TRBJ1-1, with D unclear. Trimming took 3 bases from V and 1 from J, leaving 6 bases between them. Germline V lookup: CDR1 KGHSH, CDR2 LQKENI. The CDR3 is made up of 13 amino acids. For the CDR3, the DNA is TGTGCCAGCTCACCCGCGAAGAACACTGAAGCTTTCTTT. Encoded protein: CASSPAKNTEAFF.